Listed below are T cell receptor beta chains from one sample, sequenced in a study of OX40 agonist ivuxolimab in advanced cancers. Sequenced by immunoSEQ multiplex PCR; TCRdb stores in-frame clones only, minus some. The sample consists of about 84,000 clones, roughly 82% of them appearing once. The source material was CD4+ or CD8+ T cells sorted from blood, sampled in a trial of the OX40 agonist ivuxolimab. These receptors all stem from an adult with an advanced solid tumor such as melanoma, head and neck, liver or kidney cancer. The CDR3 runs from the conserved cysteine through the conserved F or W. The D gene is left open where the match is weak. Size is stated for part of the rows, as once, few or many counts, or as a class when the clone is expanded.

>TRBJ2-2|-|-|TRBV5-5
TGTGCCAGCAGCTTGCCCTCATCGAACACCGGGGAGCTGTTTTTT
CASSLPSSNTGELFF
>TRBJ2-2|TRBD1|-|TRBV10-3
TGTGCCATCAGTGGGACAGGGGGCGTGAACGGGGAGCTGTTTTTT
CAISGTGGVNGELFF
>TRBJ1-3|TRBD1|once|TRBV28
TGTGCCAGCACTACCTCCGGGACAGGTAGTCCTCTCTCTGGAAACACCATATATTTT
CASTTSGTGSPLSGNTIYF
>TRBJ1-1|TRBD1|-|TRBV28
TGTGCCACAACAGGGGGCACGCAGAAAGCTTTCTTT
CATTGGTQKAFF
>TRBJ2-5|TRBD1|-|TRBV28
TGTGCCACCAGGGGGCCAGGAGGGGGCAACCAAGAGACCCAGTACTTC
CATRGPGGGNQETQYF
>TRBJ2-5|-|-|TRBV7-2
TGTGCCAGCAGCTTCCAGGGGGGGCGGGGGCCGGAGACCCAGTACTTC
CASSFQGGRGPETQYF
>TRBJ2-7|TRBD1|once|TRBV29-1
TGCAGCGCCACGACGGTGGGACAGGGATCCTACGAGCAGTACTTC
CSATTVGQGSYEQYF
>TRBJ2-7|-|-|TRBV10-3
TGTGCCATCAGTGGGGTCGGCGGGGAGCAGTACTTC
CAISGVGGEQYF
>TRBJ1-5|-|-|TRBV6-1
TGTGCCAGCAGTGAGTCCCCAGAGCGTCCCCAGCATTTT
CASSESPERPQHF
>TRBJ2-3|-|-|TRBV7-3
TGTGCCAGCAGCTTAGCTCTGGGGCCACCCACAGATACGCAGTATTTT
CASSLALGPPTDTQYF
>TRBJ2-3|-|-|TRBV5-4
TGTGCCAGCAGCCCCCTACGAACCACAGATACGCAGTATTTT
CASSPLRTTDTQYF
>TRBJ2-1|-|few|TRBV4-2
TGTGCCAGCAGCGGGACGGGCGTAAGCTCCTACAATGAGCAGTTCTTC
CASSGTGVSSYNEQFF
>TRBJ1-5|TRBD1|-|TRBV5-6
TGTGCCAGCAGCTTGGGGAAGGGGGCGCTTTTAGGACAGCCCCAGCATTTT
CASSLGKGALLGQPQHF
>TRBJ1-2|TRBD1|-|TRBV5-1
TGCGCCAGCAGCTTAGCCCAGGGACAGGGAAATGGCTACACCTTC
CASSLAQGQGNGYTF
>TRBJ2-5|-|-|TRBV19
TGTGCCAGTAGTATTTCCAACAGGGAGGGAGAGACCCAGTACTTC
CASSISNREGETQYF
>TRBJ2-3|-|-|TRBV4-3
TGCGCCAGCAGCCAAGATTTAGGTTCTAGCACAGATACGCAGTATTTT
CASSQDLGSSTDTQYF
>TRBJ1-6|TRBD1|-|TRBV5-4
TGTGCCAGCAGCCTTGACAGGGGTAATAATTCACCCCTCCACTTT
CASSLDRGNNSPLHF
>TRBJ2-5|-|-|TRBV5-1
TGCGCCAGCGCGTCAGGGGGGTCCCCGCAAGAGACCCAGTACTTC
CASASGGSPQETQYF
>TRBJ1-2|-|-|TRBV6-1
TGTGCCAGCAGTTTCCGAGGGGGGGACTATGGCTACACCTTC
CASSFRGGDYGYTF
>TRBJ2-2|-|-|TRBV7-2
TGTGCCAGCAGCTTCCTCGAAGGGGGTTTGGTGTTTTTT
CASSFLEGGLVFF
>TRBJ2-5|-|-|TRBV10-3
TGTGCCATCAGTGGGGGAGGCGTTGAAGAGACCCAGTACTTC
CAISGGGVEETQYF
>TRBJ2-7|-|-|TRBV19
TGTGCCAGTAGTATCGTGAGAGGCTACGAGCAGTACTTC
CASSIVRGYEQYF
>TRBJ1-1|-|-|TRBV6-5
TGTGCCAGCAGCCGAGCGGGGCTGTACACTGAAGCTTTCTTT
CASSRAGLYTEAFF
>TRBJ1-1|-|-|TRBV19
TGTGCCAGTAGTACTACTGCTCAGGAAAAGAATGAAGCTTTCTTT
CASSTTAQEKNEAFF
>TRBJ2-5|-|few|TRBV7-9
TGTGCCAGCAGACATAGCAGGGTGTGGACCCAGTACTTC
CASRHSRVWTQYF
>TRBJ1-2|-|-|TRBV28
TGTGCCAGCAGTTTAGGACGGGATTATGGCTACACCTTC
CASSLGRDYGYTF
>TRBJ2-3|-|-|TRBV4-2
TGTGCCAGCGGCGGCGGGGGCCGGGCCACGCAGTATTTT
CASGGGGRATQYF
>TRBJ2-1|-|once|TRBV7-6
TGTGCCAGCAGCTTCAGTGGGGGTTCCTCCTACAATGAGCAGTTCTTC
CASSFSGGSSYNEQFF
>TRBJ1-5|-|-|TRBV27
TGTGCCAGCAGTTACAGGTCCGTGGGTCAGCCCCAGCATTTT
CASSYRSVGQPQHF
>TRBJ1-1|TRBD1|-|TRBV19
TGTGCCAGTTCAACAGGGGGGGACACTGAAGCTTTCTTT
CASSTGGDTEAFF
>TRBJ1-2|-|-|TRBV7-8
TGTGCCAGCAGCCCAGCGGCGGGGGATAACTATGGCTACACCTTC
CASSPAAGDNYGYTF
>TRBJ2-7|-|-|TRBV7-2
TGTGCCAGCAGCTTTCGGCTAAGCTCCTACGAGCAGTACTTC
CASSFRLSSYEQYF
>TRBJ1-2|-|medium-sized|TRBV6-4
TGTGCCAGCAGTGCGGACAGTAGCGGTGGCTACACCTTC
CASSADSSGGYTF
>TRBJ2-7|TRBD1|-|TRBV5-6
TGTGCCAGCAGCCTGGGACAGTCCTACGAGCAGTACTTC
CASSLGQSYEQYF
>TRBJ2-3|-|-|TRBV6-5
TGTGCCAGCAGTATAGGGGGTCCGGGCACAGATACGCAGTATTTT
CASSIGGPGTDTQYF
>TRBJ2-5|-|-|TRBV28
TGTGCCAGCAATCGGGACGCCGGCCAAGAGACCCAGTACTTC
CASNRDAGQETQYF
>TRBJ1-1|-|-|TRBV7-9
TGTGCCAGCAGCTTCTGGGGGCGGGACACTGAAGCTTTCTTT
CASSFWGRDTEAFF
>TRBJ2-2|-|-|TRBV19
TGTGCCAGTCGGCAGGGACAATCGCCCGGGGAGCTGTTTTTT
CASRQGQSPGELFF